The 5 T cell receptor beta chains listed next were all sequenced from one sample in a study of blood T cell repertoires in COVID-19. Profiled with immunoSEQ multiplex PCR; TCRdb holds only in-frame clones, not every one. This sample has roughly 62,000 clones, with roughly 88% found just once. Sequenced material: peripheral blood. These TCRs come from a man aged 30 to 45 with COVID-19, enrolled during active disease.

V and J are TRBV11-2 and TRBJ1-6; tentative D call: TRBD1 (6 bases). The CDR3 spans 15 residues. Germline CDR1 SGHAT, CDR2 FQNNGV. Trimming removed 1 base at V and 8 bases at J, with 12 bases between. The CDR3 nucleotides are TGTGCCAGCAGCTTAGCCTTGGACAGCTATTCACCCCTCCACTTT. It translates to CASSLALDSYSPLHF. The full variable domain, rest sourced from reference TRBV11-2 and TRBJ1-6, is EAGVAQSPRYKIIEKRQSVAFWCNPISGHATLYWYQQILGQGPKLLIQFQNNGVVDDSQLPKDRFSAERLKGVDSTLKIQPAKLEDSAVYLCASSLALDSYSPLHFGNGTRLTVT.

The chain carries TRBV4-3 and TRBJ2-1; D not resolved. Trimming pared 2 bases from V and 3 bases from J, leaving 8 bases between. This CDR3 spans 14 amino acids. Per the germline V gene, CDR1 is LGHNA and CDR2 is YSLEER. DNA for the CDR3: TGCGCCAGCAGCCAAAATTCGGGCTACAATGAGCAGTTCTTC. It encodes CASSQNSGYNEQFF.

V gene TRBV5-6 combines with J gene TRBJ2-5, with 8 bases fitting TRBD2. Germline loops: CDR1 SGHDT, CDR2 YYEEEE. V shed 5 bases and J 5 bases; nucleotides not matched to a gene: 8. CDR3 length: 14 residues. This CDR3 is CASRTGLVGETQYF. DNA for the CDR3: TGTGCCAGCAGAACGGGACTAGTTGGGGAGACCCAGTACTTC.

This CDR3 reads CSGQLAGSGETQYF. CDR3 in DNA: TGCAGCGGGCAGCTAGCGGGATCCGGAGAGACCCAGTACTTC. The gene calls are TRBV29-1 and TRBJ2-5, with 9 nucleotides matching TRBD2. Germline CDR1 SQVTM, CDR2 ANQGSEA. This CDR3 is 14 amino acids long. J was trimmed by 4 bases and V by 7 bases; bases with no gene match: 10.

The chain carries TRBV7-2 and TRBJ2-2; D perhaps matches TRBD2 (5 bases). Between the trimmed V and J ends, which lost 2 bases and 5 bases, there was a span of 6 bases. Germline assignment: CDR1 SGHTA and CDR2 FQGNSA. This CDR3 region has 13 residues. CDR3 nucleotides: TGTGCCAGCAGCTTAAGAGGGACCGGGGAGCTGTTTTTT. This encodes CASSLRGTGELFF. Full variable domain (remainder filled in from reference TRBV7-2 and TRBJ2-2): GAGVSQSPSNKVTEKGKDVELRCDPISGHTALYWYRQSLGQGLEFLIYFQGNSAPDKSGLPSDRFSAERTGGSVSTLTIQRTQQEDSAVYLCASSLRGTGELFFGEGSRLTVL.